The TCR beta chain under discussion was sequenced for a study of blood T cells in healthy people across ages. Through a sample-barcoded 5' primer and a J-beta primer mix, a second PCR was run for roughly 6 to 12 cycles. A single record per CDR3 protein comes from TCRdb applying MiXCR to the 5' RACE reads. The sample lists 1.5 million to 1.8 million distinct CDR3 sequences, approximately 43% occurring once. Germline-derived CDR1 and CDR2 are SGHAT and FQNNGV. The CDR3 spans 16 residues. V was pared by 6 bases and J by 2 bases, with 12 bases of the junction left unmatched. The sequence came from a woman aged 18-29 years in good health. Material: blood. The chain recombines TRBV11-2 with TRBJ1-2, with TRBD1 matching 7 bases. The chain's CDR3 is CASRFPGQSINYGYTF. In DNA, the CDR3 is TGTGCCAGCAGGTTTCCGGGACAGTCTATAAACTATGGCTACACCTTC.